The present TCR beta chain was sequenced within a study of shared clonotypes between healthy human individuals. Study-wide context: Ranging from 18 to 49 in age, donors were two women and three men. Broader study findings: Represented genetic and exposure-history diversity was restricted by having few donors. Rarefaction indicated that sorted-subset sequencing remained incomplete although depth was large.

The CDR3 has 15 residues. Trimming at V came to 5 bases and at J to 3 bases, leaving 5 bases not matched to a gene. The V gene's germline CDR1 is MNHNY and CDR2 SVGAGI (reference sequence). Repertoires were generated with immunoSEQ multiplex PCR, while TCRdb's copy carries only in-frame clones and drops some. The table lists around 2,100,000 clones, 85% to 95% of them singletons. Comments on this clone: The target antigen is unknown.

CD45RO-negative, CCR7-positively selected cells formed the naive CD8 fraction, excluding terminally differentiated effector memory CD45RA+ cells. This chain uses TRBV6-6 with TRBJ2-3; 10 bases are a match to TRBD2. The sequenced sample consisted of naive CD8+ T cells sorted from blood. The sequence came from a man aged 18 to 29 in good health. The CDR3 is CASSPWTSGTDTQYF. The CDR3 DNA reads TGTGCCAGCAGTCCCTGGACTAGCGGAACAGATACGCAGTATTTT.